One and the same sample provided the 30 T cell receptor beta chains below, sequenced in a study of blood T cell repertoires in COVID-19. Sequenced by immunoSEQ multiplex PCR; TCRdb stores in-frame clones only, minus some. Of about 240,000 clones detected, about nine tenths appear once; the ten largest clones hold around 2.6%. The material sequenced was PBMCs or T cells enriched from blood (not recorded which). The receptors were sampled from a woman aged 30 to 39 with acute COVID-19.

The chain links TRBV10-2 to TRBJ2-7; 15 bases line up with TRBD2. Germline loops: CDR1 WSHSY, CDR2 SAAADI. V lost 6 bases to trimming and J lost 3 bases; unmatched junction nucleotides: 6. This CDR3 region has 16 residues. For the CDR3, the DNA is TGCGCCAGCAGAAGGACTAGCGGGGGGGCAAGCTACGAGCAGTACTTC. Translating gives CASRRTSGGASYEQYF.

V and J are TRBV19 and TRBJ2-7, with no clear D. Trimming cost V 3 bases and J 4 bases, with 7 bases left between them. CDR1 is LNHDA and CDR2 is SQIVND in the germline V gene (reference sequence). This CDR3 contains 12 residues. CDR3 bases: TGTGCCAGTAGTATGGGCCCGTACGAGCAGTACTTC. Amino acid sequence: CASSMGPYEQYF.

The chain employs TRBV27 and TRBJ2-3, with a weak D call TRBD2 (5 bases). CDR1 is MNHEY, CDR2 SMNVEV, per germline (reference sequence). The V end lost 6 bases, the J end lost 6 bases, and 13 bases lay between the germline ends. The length of the CDR3 is 13 residues. The CDR3 loop is CASRGLGADTQYF. The CDR3 coding sequence is TGTGCCAGCAGAGGATTGGGAGCTGATACGCAGTATTTT.

The gene calls are TRBV6-5 and TRBJ2-1; 9 bases line up with TRBD2. With 6 bases clipped from V and 1 base from J, the junction kept 4 bases outside the gene matches. The length of the CDR3 is 15 residues. CDR1 is MNHEY, CDR2 SVGAGI, per germline. CDR3 region: CASSPAGGSYNEQFF. Here the CDR3 DNA reads TGTGCCAGCAGCCCCGCGGGGGGGTCCTACAATGAGCAGTTCTTC.

The rearrangement links TRBV11-2 to TRBJ2-7; 7 bases line up with TRBD2. The CDR3 is 15 residues long. The junction had 11 bases not matched to a gene; V was cut back by 6 bases and J by 3 bases. The germline V gene has CDR1 SGHAT and CDR2 FQNNGV. CDR3 sequence (DNA): TGTGCCAGCAGTCTAAGCGGGACGGGGGACTACGAGCAGTACTTC. Residues: CASSLSGTGDYEQYF.

For this clone: Other nucleotide sequences from this sample produce the same CDR3. The V and J genes are TRBV19 and TRBJ1-5; no firm D call. The CDR3 has 13 residues. Trimming cost V 2 bases and J 7 bases, with 9 bases left between them. Germline V gene data show CDR1 as LNHDA and CDR2 as SQIVND (reference sequence). The DNA for the CDR3 is TGTGCCAGTAGTATACAAGGCGGGCAGCCCCAGCATTTT. This codes for CASSIQGGQPQHF.

The V and J genes are TRBV7-2 and TRBJ2-7, with a possible D match to TRBD1 (5 bases). The CDR3 totals 13 residues. Germline CDR1 is SGHTA and CDR2 is FQGNSA. V lost 5 bases to trimming and J lost 5 bases, with 13 bases between them. This chain's CDR3 is CASSTQGGNEQYF. The CDR3 DNA reads as TGTGCCAGCAGCACCCAGGGTGGCAACGAGCAGTACTTC.

This clone appeared a few times. This chain uses TRBV3-1 (or the pseudogene TRBV3-2) with TRBJ2-7; TRBD2 matches at 7 bases. After removal of 4 bases from V and 2 bases from J, the junction contained 2 bases not matched to a gene. Germline-derived CDR1 and CDR2 are LGHDT and YNNKEL (reference sequence). The CDR3 sequence is 13 residues long. As DNA, the CDR3 is TGTGCCAGCAGCCTCGGACTAGCCTACGAGCAGTACTTC. Amino acids: CASSLGLAYEQYF.

The chain joins TRBV2 to TRBJ2-7; 9 nucleotides line up with TRBD1. Trimming at V came to 8 bases and at J to 4 bases, leaving 15 bases not matched to a gene. The CDR3 runs 16 residues. The germline gives CDR1 SNHLY, CDR2 FYNNEI. CDR3 loop: CASDQGTDRGLYEQYF. The CDR3 DNA reads as TGTGCCAGCGACCAGGGCACGGACAGGGGATTATACGAGCAGTACTTC.

The V call is TRBV3-1 (or the pseudogene TRBV3-2), the J call TRBJ1-1; maybe TRBD1 (6 bases). Trimming removed 3 bases at V and 1 base at J, with 9 bases between. This CDR3 region has 14 residues. The V gene's germline CDR1 is LGHDT and CDR2 YNNKEL (reference sequence). The DNA of the CDR3 is TGTGCCAGCAGCCATGGGACACCGAACACTGAAGCTTTCTTT. Amino acid sequence: CASSHGTPNTEAFF.

This chain joins TRBV5-1 and TRBJ1-5; D unclear. CDR1 SGHRS and CDR2 YFSETQ come from the germline V gene. CDR3 length equals 14 residues. Trimming took 0 bases from V and 1 from J, leaving 5 bases between them. The CDR3 region is CASSLEQSNQPQHF. Written as DNA, the CDR3 is TGCGCCAGCAGCTTGGAACAGAGCAATCAGCCCCAGCATTTT.

This chain joins TRBV5-5 and TRBJ1-1; TRBD1 agrees at 7 bases. The junction had 15 bases not matched to a gene; V was cut back by 4 bases and J by 3 bases. CDR1 is SGHKS and CDR2 is YYEKEE in the germline V gene (reference sequence). The length of the CDR3 is 17 residues. The CDR3 region is CASSVTGNRWGDTEAFF. The CDR3 DNA reads as TGTGCCAGCAGCGTGACAGGGAATCGGTGGGGGGACACTGAAGCTTTCTTT.

This chain connects TRBV3-1 (or the pseudogene TRBV3-2) to TRBJ1-2, with D perhaps TRBD1 (5 bases). The CDR3 length is 14 residues. V lost 0 bases, J lost 3 bases, and 8 bases lay in between. Germline loops: CDR1 LGHDT, CDR2 YNNKEL (reference sequence). CDR3 region: CASSQDPRDYGYTF. CDR3 nucleotides: TGTGCCAGCAGCCAAGATCCCAGGGACTATGGCTACACCTTC.

This clone came up a few times. J is TRBJ1-2 and V is TRBV5-4, with 10 positions matching TRBD1. Germline CDR1 and CDR2: SGHNT and YYREEE (reference sequence). The V gene end was trimmed by 3 bases and the J gene end by 4 bases; junction bases not matched to a gene: 3. This CDR3 spans 14 amino acids. CDR3: CASSSGTGAYGYTF. As DNA, the CDR3 is TGTGCCAGCAGCTCCGGGACAGGGGCCTATGGCTACACCTTC.

The CDR3 DNA sequence: TGCGCCAGCAGCTTGGCCCTTAGTGAGCAGTTCTTC. Residues: CASSLALSEQFF. The chain is built from TRBV5-1 and TRBJ2-1; unclear D gene. The V and J ends lost 0 bases and 9 bases respectively, with 7 bases between them. Germline V lookup: CDR1 SGHRS, CDR2 YFSETQ. The CDR3 length is 12 residues.

The gene calls are TRBV5-1 and TRBJ2-7; unclear D gene. The germline CDR1 and CDR2 sequences are SGHRS and YFSETQ. The V end lost 2 bases, the J end lost 6 bases, and 9 bases lay between the germline ends. The length of the CDR3 is 12 residues. CDR3 DNA sequence: TGCGCCAGCAGCTTTTCCCCGTCCGAGCAGTACTTC. The encoded protein is CASSFSPSEQYF.

As to this clone: Its ends do not fully match the called genes, so a read error is possible. DNA for the CDR3: TGTGCTAGCAGCTTGGGTCAGGGCGCGGACACTGAAGCTTTCTTT. Its translation: CASSLGQGADTEAFF. The chain combines TRBV7-7 with TRBJ1-1; tentatively, D is TRBD1 (5 bases). The CDR3 runs to 15 residues. Germline V gene sequence: CDR1 SSHAT, CDR2 FNYEAQ (reference sequence).

Note on this clone: At one end the junction does not follow the germline gene, possibly because of a read error. The chain is built from TRBV7-9 and TRBJ2-7, with a possible D match to TRBD2 (5 bases). From germline, CDR1 is SEHNR and CDR2 FQNEAQ (reference sequence). The CDR3 is 14 residues long. CDR3 sequence (DNA): TGTGTCAGCAGCTTCCAAGTAGGATCGGGGGAGCAGTACTTC. It codes for CVSSFQVGSGEQYF. Complete variable domain (other parts from reference TRBV7-9 and TRBJ2-7): DTGVSQNPRHKITKRGQNVTFRCDPISEHNRLYWYRQTLGQGPEFLTYFQNEAQLEKSRLLSDRFSAERPKGSFSTLEIQRTEQGDSAMYLCVSSFQVGSGEQYFGPGTRLTVT.

CDR3 in DNA: TGTGCCAGCAGTGAAGGCGGGGGCCGAGAGAATGAAAAACTGTTTTTT. Translating it yields CASSEGGGRENEKLFF. J is TRBJ1-4 and V is TRBV25-1; tentatively, D is TRBD1 (6 bases). The V gene's germline CDR1 is MGHDK and CDR2 SYGVNS. CDR3 length: 16 residues. The V end lost 2 bases, the J end lost 5 bases, and 15 bases lay between the germline ends.

The chain carries TRBV5-1 and TRBJ1-2, with 8 bases identical to TRBD1. Trimming removed 4 bases from V and 6 bases from J; junction bases left unmatched: 5. The CDR3 length is 13 residues. CDR1 is SGHRS and CDR2 is YFSETQ in the germline V gene. DNA of the CDR3: TGCGCCAGCAGCATGGACAGGGCAGATGGCTACACCTTC. Protein sequence: CASSMDRADGYTF. Using reference TRBV5-1 and TRBJ1-2 for the parts outside the CDR3, the full variable domain is KAGVTQTPRYLIKTRGQQVTLSCSPISGHRSVSWYQQTPGQGLQFLFEYFSETQRNKGNFPGRFSGRQFSNSRSEMNVSTLELGDSALYLCASSMDRADGYTFGSGTRLTVV.

The J gene is TRBJ2-3, the V gene TRBV15; 10 bases are a match to TRBD2. V dropped 2 bases and J dropped 0; count of bases not matched to a gene: 5. The CDR3 covers 17 residues. Looked up from germline, CDR1 is LNHNV and CDR2 is YYDKDF (reference sequence). CDR3 nucleotides: TGTGCCACCAGCAGAAACAAACTAGCGGGGAGCACAGATACGCAGTATTTT. Its translation is CATSRNKLAGSTDTQYF.

The J gene is TRBJ2-1, the V gene TRBV10-3; D may be TRBD1 (8 bases). The CDR3 extends over 16 amino acids. The V and J ends lost 2 bases and 8 bases respectively, with 19 bases between them. The germline gives CDR1 ENHRY, CDR2 SYGVKD. CDR3 nucleotide sequence: TGTGCCATCAGTGAGCTTACAACAGGGGGAGGGCATGAGCAGTTCTTC. It specifies CAISELTTGGGHEQFF.

This clone appeared a single time. This rearrangement joins TRBV6-5 to TRBJ2-7; TRBD1 aligns across 10 bases. CDR1 is MNHEY and CDR2 is SVGAGI in the germline V gene. The CDR3 covers 14 residues. V dropped 5 bases and J dropped 5; count of bases not matched to a gene: 6. CDR3 region: CASSRDRGSHEQYF. CDR3 in DNA: TGTGCCAGCAGTAGGGACAGGGGATCCCACGAGCAGTACTTC.

CDR3 amino acids: CASSMGGGHLTF. The CDR3 DNA reads TGTGCCAGTAGTATGGGTGGGGGACACCTCACCTTC. The chain joins TRBV19 to TRBJ1-2, with D maybe TRBD1 (6 bases). The germline CDR1 and CDR2 sequences are LNHDA and SQIVND (reference sequence). The CDR3 runs to 12 residues. V was cut by 3 bases and J by 13 bases, with 15 bases left in between.

This clone came up once. J is TRBJ1-4 and V is TRBV7-9; no clear D. The CDR3 covers 14 residues. Deletions cut 1 base from V and 5 bases from J, with 8 bases between. Germline CDR1 is SEHNR and CDR2 is FQNEAQ (reference sequence). CDR3 loop: CASSLEPRNEKLFF. CDR3 in DNA: TGTGCCAGCAGCTTAGAACCTAGGAATGAAAAACTGTTTTTT.

The chain combines TRBV11-2 with TRBJ2-5, with a tentative D call TRBD1 (6 bases). V was trimmed by 2 bases and J by 5 bases, leaving 21 bases between them. Germline CDR1 SGHAT, CDR2 FQNNGV. The CDR3 extends over 17 amino acids. The CDR3 nucleotides are TGTGCCAGCAGCTTACCCCATCTACAGGGCATTCAGGAGACCCAGTACTTC. Translated: CASSLPHLQGIQETQYF.

This chain uses TRBV18 with TRBJ2-2, with TRBD2 identical over 10 bases. Looked up from germline, CDR1 is KGHSH and CDR2 is LQKENI. V lost 2 bases and J lost 1; bases outside the gene matches: 7. This CDR3 spans 18 amino acids. The CDR3 loop is CASSPGLAGAQNTGELFF. The CDR3 nucleotides read TGTGCCAGCTCACCAGGGCTAGCGGGGGCCCAGAACACCGGGGAGCTGTTTTTT. The full variable domain, its missing parts supplied by reference TRBV18 and TRBJ2-2, is NAGVMQNPRHLVRRRGQEARLRCSPMKGHSHVYWYRQLPEEGLKFMVYLQKENIIDESGMPKERFSAEFPKEGPSILRIQQVVRGDSAAYFCASSPGLAGAQNTGELFFGEGSRLTVL.

This sequence joins TRBV10-3 and TRBJ2-7; D possibly corresponds to TRBD2 (5 bases). Trimming shortened V by 0 bases and J by 3 bases, and 12 bases separated the two germline ends. The CDR3 covers 15 residues. The germline V gene encodes CDR1 ENHRY and CDR2 SYGVKD. The CDR3 is CAISESLREIYEQYF. The CDR3 DNA is TGTGCCATCAGTGAGTCCCTCCGGGAAATCTACGAGCAGTACTTC.

The CDR3, as DNA: TGTGCCAGCAGCATACGGACAGGGGCGGGCTACACCTTC. This sequence encodes CASSIRTGAGYTF. The V call is TRBV5-4, the J call TRBJ1-2; 9 positions agree with TRBD1. The CDR3 is 13 amino acids. V lost 4 bases, J lost 8 bases, and 6 bases stayed unmatched. Germline V gene lookup returns CDR1 SGHNT and CDR2 YYREEE (reference sequence).

The gene calls are TRBV10-1 and TRBJ2-5; 7 bases are a match to TRBD1. The V gene's germline CDR1 is WNHNN and CDR2 SYGVQD (reference sequence). CDR3 length equals 15 residues. After removal of 3 bases from V and 2 bases from J, the junction contained 6 bases not matched to a gene. This CDR3 is CASSEGTAGQETQYF. The DNA for the CDR3 is TGCGCCAGCAGTGAAGGGACAGCCGGGCAAGAGACCCAGTACTTC.